A selection of T cell receptor beta chains follows, all from one sample in a study of blood T cells in healthy people across ages. TCRdb redid the calling of the 5' RACE reads with MiXCR, one entry per CDR3 protein. The sample has approximately 1.5 million distinct CDR3 sequences; roughly 32% are singletons. Sequencing was performed on blood. The receptor source for this set is a woman under 40 in good health. The CDR3 runs from the conserved cysteine through the conserved F or W. Fields, in order: D gene, clone size, V gene, J gene, CDR3 protein, CDR3 DNA. A D gene is named only where the DNA matches it firmly. Clone size, where shown, is once, few, many, or a class for clones that have expanded.

D: NA
size: once
V: TRBV2
J: TRBJ2-1
CDR3: CASGDHVEQFF
DNA: TGTGCCAGCGGGGACCACGTGGAGCAGTTCTTC

D: NA
size: many
V: TRBV4-1
J: TRBJ1-6
CDR3: CASSQDDAGFSYNSPLHF
DNA: TGCGCCAGCAGCCAAGATGACGCGGGGTTCTCCTATAATTCACCCCTCCACTTT

D: NA
size: NA
V: TRBV4-2
J: TRBJ2-3
CDR3: CASSLEELVASTDTQYF
DNA: TGTGCCAGCAGCTTAGAGGAGCTGGTAGCGAGCACAGATACGCAGTATTTT

D: TRBD2
size: NA
V: TRBV5-1
J: TRBJ2-4
CDR3: CASSLALAGTFREQYF
DNA: TGCGCCAGCAGCTTGGCACTAGCGGGGACATTTCGGGAGCAGTACTTC

D: NA
size: few
V: TRBV5-1
J: TRBJ1-1
CDR3: CASRPQQNTEAFF
DNA: TGCGCCAGCAGACCACAACAAAACACTGAAGCTTTCTTT

D: NA
size: many
V: TRBV29-1
J: TRBJ2-5
CDR3: CSVSTAPGAQYF
DNA: TGCAGCGTCTCGACGGCACCGGGGGCCCAGTACTTC

D: TRBD1
size: few
V: TRBV12-3/TRBV12-4
J: TRBJ1-1
CDR3: CASSLGQTGQGTRAFF
DNA: TGTGCCAGCAGTTTAGGGCAGACGGGACAGGGGACAAGGGCTTTCTTT

D: TRBD2
size: NA
V: TRBV12-3/TRBV12-4
J: TRBJ2-1
CDR3: CASSLELAGLTCNEQFF
DNA: TGTGCCAGCAGTTTAGAACTAGCGGGACTTACCTGCAATGAGCAGTTCTTC

D: TRBD1
size: NA
V: TRBV10-2
J: TRBJ2-2
CDR3: CASRGTGGVDGELFF
DNA: TGCGCCAGCAGGGGGACAGGGGGCGTCGACGGGGAGCTGTTTTTT

D: TRBD1
size: NA
V: TRBV12-3/TRBV12-4
J: TRBJ1-2
CDR3: CASSLTGINDYGYTF
DNA: TGTGCCAGCAGTCTGACAGGGATTAATGACTATGGCTACACCTTC

D: NA
size: NA
V: TRBV6-6
J: TRBJ1-2
CDR3: CASSYPAADRYGYTF
DNA: TGTGCCAGCAGTTACCCGGCGGCAGACCGCTATGGCTACACCTTC

D: TRBD2
size: NA
V: TRBV4-2
J: TRBJ2-5
CDR3: CASSQVPLAGRETQYF
DNA: TGTGCCAGCAGCCAAGTTCCCCTAGCGGGTAGAGAGACCCAGTACTTC

D: NA
size: NA
V: TRBV27
J: TRBJ2-3
CDR3: CASSPILRGEGADTQYF
DNA: TGTGCCAGCAGTCCCATACTACGGGGTGAGGGTGCAGATACGCAGTATTTT

D: NA
size: NA
V: TRBV28
J: TRBJ2-1
CDR3: CASSLFPGAGNEQFF
DNA: TGTGCCAGCAGTTTATTCCCGGGAGCGGGTAATGAGCAGTTCTTC

D: TRBD1
size: NA
V: TRBV20-1
J: TRBJ1-5
CDR3: CSAWPLTDGQGDQPQHF
DNA: TGCAGTGCTTGGCCTCTTACTGATGGACAGGGAGACCAGCCCCAGCATTTT

D: TRBD2
size: NA
V: TRBV5-1
J: TRBJ2-1
CDR3: CASSRGPLLAGEANEQFF
DNA: TGCGCCAGCAGTCGGGGGCCCTTACTAGCGGGAGAGGCTAATGAGCAGTTCTTC

D: TRBD2
size: few
V: TRBV7-3
J: TRBJ2-1
CDR3: CASSLGAGGPYEQFF
DNA: TGTGCCAGCAGCTTAGGGGCGGGAGGGCCTTATGAGCAGTTCTTC

D: NA
size: NA
V: TRBV7-8
J: TRBJ2-1
CDR3: CASSQGLAEGDEQFF
DNA: TGTGCCAGCAGCCAGGGGCTAGCGGAGGGAGATGAGCAGTTCTTC

D: NA
size: NA
V: TRBV9
J: TRBJ2-5
CDR3: CASSGTLRETQYF
DNA: TGTGCCAGCAGCGGGACTTTGAGGGAGACCCAGTACTTC

D: NA
size: NA
V: TRBV6-1
J: TRBJ1-2
CDR3: CATLSQGVGYGYTF
DNA: TGTGCCACGCTCTCCCAAGGGGTTGGCTATGGCTACACCTTC

D: NA
size: NA
V: TRBV20-1
J: TRBJ2-7
CDR3: CSARGVRNEQYF
DNA: TGCAGTGCCAGGGGGGTTAGAAACGAGCAGTACTTC

D: NA
size: NA
V: TRBV28
J: TRBJ2-2
CDR3: CASSRRVGELFF
DNA: TGTGCCAGCAGTCGTAGGGTCGGGGAGCTGTTTTTT

D: NA
size: NA
V: TRBV25-1
J: TRBJ1-2
CDR3: CASSGDRWAYTF
DNA: TGTGCCAGCAGTGGCGACAGGTGGGCCTACACCTTC

D: TRBD1
size: few
V: TRBV20-1
J: TRBJ2-7
CDR3: CSAFRTGTGSYEQYF
DNA: TGCAGTGCTTTCCGAACCGGGACAGGTTCCTACGAGCAGTACTTC

D: TRBD1
size: few
V: TRBV24-1
J: TRBJ1-4
CDR3: CATSDPGTGVEKLFF
DNA: TGTGCCACCAGTGATCCCGGGACAGGGGTCGAAAAACTGTTTTTT

D: NA
size: few
V: TRBV6-1
J: TRBJ2-7
CDR3: CASSDWLGVYEQYF
DNA: TGTGCCAGCAGTGATTGGCTAGGCGTCTACGAGCAGTACTTC

D: TRBD2
size: NA
V: TRBV7-8
J: TRBJ2-3
CDR3: CASSLESPSGAPSTQYF
DNA: TGCGCCAGCAGCTTAGAGAGTCCTAGCGGAGCCCCTTCGACGCAGTATTTT

D: NA
size: few
V: TRBV7-2
J: TRBJ1-4
CDR3: CASSLGHSNEKLFF
DNA: TGTGCCAGCAGCTTGGGACACTCTAATGAAAAACTGTTTTTT

D: NA
size: NA
V: TRBV11-2
J: TRBJ2-5
CDR3: CASILTGARQETQYF
DNA: TGTGCCAGCATCCTAACGGGGGCCCGACAAGAGACCCAGTACTTC

D: TRBD2
size: NA
V: TRBV27
J: TRBJ2-1
CDR3: CASSLFVAGVPGEQFF
DNA: TGTGCCAGCAGTTTATTTGTAGCGGGAGTACCAGGGGAGCAGTTCTTC

D: NA
size: NA
V: TRBV11-2
J: TRBJ2-5
CDR3: CASNFGSPTGKQYF
DNA: TGTGCCAGCAACTTCGGCAGCCCTACCGGCAAGCAGTACTTC

D: TRBD1
size: NA
V: TRBV6-1
J: TRBJ2-7
CDR3: CASSNFQGVPSYEQYF
DNA: TGTGCCAGCAGCAACTTCCAGGGGGTCCCTTCCTACGAGCAGTACTTC

D: TRBD2
size: NA
V: TRBV2
J: TRBJ2-1
CDR3: CASTGTSGSSVEQFF
DNA: TGTGCCAGCACCGGGACTAGCGGATCCTCTGTAGAGCAGTTCTTC

D: NA
size: once
V: TRBV5-4
J: TRBJ2-7
CDR3: CASSPSRGTSYEQYF
DNA: TGTGCCAGCAGCCCTTCTCGGGGGACCTCCTACGAGCAGTACTTC

D: NA
size: NA
V: TRBV19
J: TRBJ2-1
CDR3: CASSPLGGDSSYNEQFF
DNA: TGTGCCAGTAGTCCGCTCGGGGGCGACAGCTCCTACAATGAGCAGTTCTTC

D: TRBD1
size: NA
V: TRBV13
J: TRBJ2-5
CDR3: CASSFRGQGAKEQYF
DNA: TGTGCCAGCAGCTTCAGGGGACAGGGGGCTAAAGAGCAGTACTTC

D: NA
size: NA
V: TRBV5-1
J: TRBJ2-7
CDR3: CASSLGQVLGVYEQYF
DNA: TGCGCCAGCAGCTTGGGACAAGTCTTGGGAGTCTACGAGCAGTACTTC

D: NA
size: NA
V: TRBV12-3/TRBV12-4
J: TRBJ2-3
CDR3: CASSLPLGGDTDTQYF
DNA: TGTGCCAGCAGTTTACCTTTGGGGGGCGACACAGATACGCAGTATTTT

D: NA
size: NA
V: TRBV2
J: TRBJ1-2
CDR3: CASSEVGYGYTF
DNA: TGTGCCAGCAGTGAAGTTGGCTATGGCTACACCTTC

D: NA
size: NA
V: TRBV5-1
J: TRBJ1-6
CDR3: CASGLGGYNSPLHF
DNA: TGCGCCAGCGGCTTGGGGGGGTATAATTCACCCCTCCACTTT

D: NA
size: NA
V: TRBV7-9
J: TRBJ1-2
CDR3: CASSFPGPLGYGYTF
DNA: TGTGCCAGCAGCTTCCCGGGACCCCTTGGTTATGGCTACACCTTC

D: NA
size: NA
V: TRBV5-5
J: TRBJ2-1
CDR3: CASSFGGGHGEQFF
DNA: TGTGCCAGCAGCTTTGGGGGAGGCCATGGTGAGCAGTTCTTC

D: TRBD2
size: NA
V: TRBV7-3
J: TRBJ2-1
CDR3: CTSSLTVVAGGPGGEQFF
DNA: TGTACCAGCAGCTTAACGGTGGTAGCGGGAGGGCCGGGGGGTGAGCAGTTCTTC

D: TRBD1
size: few
V: TRBV15
J: TRBJ1-1
CDR3: CATSSGQGWNTEAFF
DNA: TGTGCCACCAGCAGCGGACAGGGGTGGAACACTGAAGCTTTCTTT

D: TRBD1
size: NA
V: TRBV25-1
J: TRBJ1-2
CDR3: CASSDGRGLRYGYTF
DNA: TGTGCCAGCAGTGATGGGAGGGGGCTTAGATATGGCTACACCTTC

D: NA
size: NA
V: TRBV5-6
J: TRBJ1-5
CDR3: CASSLNLAQPQHF
DNA: TGTGCCAGCAGCTTGAATCTGGCGCAGCCCCAGCATTTT

D: NA
size: few
V: TRBV29-1
J: TRBJ2-7
CDR3: CSMTGQSYEQYF
DNA: TGCAGCATGACAGGCCAGTCCTACGAGCAGTACTTC

D: NA
size: NA
V: TRBV20-1
J: TRBJ1-6
CDR3: CSARVVLGAGNSPLHF
DNA: TGCAGTGCTAGAGTCGTGCTTGGGGCAGGGAATTCACCCCTCCACTTT

D: NA
size: few
V: TRBV28
J: TRBJ2-6
CDR3: CASSSRVPGANVLTF
DNA: TGTGCCAGCAGCTCCCGGGTCCCTGGGGCCAACGTCCTGACTTTC

D: NA
size: NA
V: TRBV11-2
J: TRBJ2-6
CDR3: CASSEQAPGANVLTF
DNA: TGTGCCAGCAGCGAACAGGCCCCTGGGGCCAACGTCCTGACTTTC

D: NA
size: NA
V: TRBV6-2/TRBV6-3
J: TRBJ2-4
CDR3: CASSYSGSGAKSIQYF
DNA: TGTGCCAGCAGTTATTCGGGGAGTGGGGCCAAAAGCATTCAGTACTTC

D: NA
size: few
V: TRBV20-1
J: TRBJ1-6
CDR3: CSARAEGSLHF
DNA: TGCAGTGCTAGAGCCGAAGGATCCCTCCACTTT

D: NA
size: many
V: TRBV15
J: TRBJ1-4
CDR3: CATSRAGGEKLFF
DNA: TGTGCCACCAGCCGAGCCGGAGGTGAAAAACTGTTTTTT

D: TRBD2
size: NA
V: TRBV20-1
J: TRBJ2-3
CDR3: CSARDQGLAGEWGRTDTQYF
DNA: TGCAGTGCTAGAGACCAGGGACTAGCGGGAGAATGGGGTCGGACAGATACGCAGTATTTT

D: TRBD2
size: NA
V: TRBV28
J: TRBJ2-7
CDR3: CASSRLGLAGGSDAYEQYF
DNA: TGTGCCAGCAGTCGTTTGGGACTAGCGGGAGGGTCCGATGCCTACGAGCAGTACTTC

D: NA
size: few
V: TRBV7-2
J: TRBJ2-6
CDR3: CASSLKRPRANVLTF
DNA: TGTGCCAGCAGCTTAAAGCGCCCTAGGGCCAACGTCCTGACTTTC